This T cell receptor beta chain was identified during a study of regulatory T cells in long-lasting Graves disease. Sequencing libraries for TCR beta were prepared with iRepertoire HTBI primers and Arm-PCR of CDR3 regions. TCRdb re-called the multiplex PCR reads with MiXCR, one entry per CDR3 protein. This table has 580,000 or so distinct CDR3 sequences, 15% to 20% appearing once. Sample time point: newly diagnosed GD, antithyroid drugs for less than 3 months. PBMCs were the source of the RNA used for TCR sequencing. This CDR3 region has 14 residues. CDR1 is MNHEY and CDR2 is SMNVEV in the germline V gene (reference sequence). V lost 4 bases and J lost 4, with 14 bases in between. The same sample was also studied in work on T cells in Graves' hyperthyroidism and ophthalmopathy. Per that study: For the diagnoses, clinical symptoms, serum thyroxine and TRAb, thyroid ultrasound and orbital computed tomography were used.

V usage is TRBV27 and J usage is TRBJ2-7; TRBD1 might be the D (5 bases). The sample here was peripheral blood mononuclear cells (PBMCs), taken at new diagnosis, from a patient treated with antithyroid drugs. This TCR came from a man aged 18 to 29 with Graves disease. The CDR3 here is CASSWGQGWYEQYF. The DNA for the CDR3 is TGTGCCAGCAGTTGGGGTCAGGGTTGGTACGAGCAGTACTTC.